These 15 T cell receptor beta chains originate from one sample sequenced in a study of CD8 T cells in Susac syndrome. Roughly 0.45 to 1 ug RNA was reverse transcribed with random hexamers. TCRdb recomputed calls from the immunoSEQ multiplex PCR reads with MiXCR, one row per CDR3 protein. Here the sample spans hundreds of thousands of distinct CDR3 sequences, 94% being singletons. The sample was CD4+ T cells from PBMCs. These receptors came from a human donor with Susac syndrome.

The gene calls are TRBV12-3 or TRBV12-4 and TRBJ1-4; the match to TRBD1 covers 8 bases. V dropped 6 bases and J dropped 8; count of bases not matched to a gene: 8. CDR3 length: 14 residues. CDR3 protein: CASSKGQETEKLFF. The CDR3 DNA reads TGTGCCAGCAGCAAGGGACAGGAGACAGAAAAACTGTTTTTT.

This rearrangement joins TRBV7-6 to TRBJ2-1, with D unclear. Trimming took 0 bases from V and 4 from J, leaving 16 bases between them. Germline loops: CDR1 SGHVS, CDR2 FNYEAQ. This CDR3 has 17 amino acids. The CDR3: CASSLARGFSRYNEQFF. CDR3 in DNA: TGTGCCAGCAGCTTAGCGCGCGGCTTTTCAAGATACAATGAGCAGTTCTTC.

The CDR3 loop is CASNPDRVRGEQYF. CDR3 coding DNA: TGCGCCAGCAACCCGGACAGGGTTCGAGGCGAGCAGTACTTC. The chain joins TRBV5-1 to TRBJ2-7; 8 positions match TRBD1. The CDR3 contains 14 residues. Germline V gene sequence: CDR1 SGHRS, CDR2 YFSETQ. Unmatched junction bases numbered 11, after V lost 6 bases and J lost 6 bases.

The genes are TRBV6-1 and TRBJ2-6; 7 bases match TRBD1. The germline V gene has CDR1 MNHNS and CDR2 SASEGT. Losses at the gene ends were 7 bases for V and 0 bases for J; bases not matched to a gene: 15. The CDR3 loop spans 19 amino acids. The CDR3 is CASTLKGAGMSSGANVLTF. Written as DNA, the CDR3 is TGTGCCAGCACCTTGAAGGGGGCAGGGATGAGCTCTGGGGCCAACGTCCTGACTTTC.

The chain has TRBV28 and TRBJ2-3, with 8 bases lining up with TRBD2. The V and J ends lost 6 bases and 1 base, in that order; junction bases with no gene match: 3. Germline lookup yields CDR1 MDHEN and CDR2 SYDVKM. This CDR3 region has 14 residues. Here the CDR3 DNA reads TGTGCCAGCAGCGGGAGGGGTGGCACAGATACGCAGTATTTT. Translating it yields CASSGRGGTDTQYF.

This chain's CDR3 is CASSAPTGNTEAFF. The CDR3 DNA reads TGTGCCAGCAGTGCACCGACAGGGAACACTGAAGCTTTCTTT. V usage is TRBV25-1 and J usage is TRBJ1-1; D perhaps matches TRBD1 (6 bases). V was pared by 4 bases and J by 1 base, with 10 bases between. The CDR3 extends over 14 amino acids. The germline V gene encodes CDR1 MGHDK and CDR2 SYGVNS.

V is TRBV13 and J is TRBJ1-1; D unresolved. Per germline, CDR1 PRHDT and CDR2 FYEKMQ (reference sequence). The CDR3 is made up of 13 amino acids. Trimming removed 4 bases from V and 5 bases from J, with 11 bases in between. The CDR3 loop reads CASSSPRRTEAFF. CDR3 bases: TGTGCCAGCAGCTCACCCAGGAGAACTGAAGCTTTCTTT.

The rearrangement joins TRBV7-9 to TRBJ1-2; no clear D gene. V lost 4 bases and J 5 bases, leaving 14 bases between the germline ends. Germline-derived CDR1 and CDR2 are SEHNR and FQNEAQ (reference sequence). CDR3 size: 14 residues. Written as DNA, the CDR3 is TGTGCCAGCAGCTCCATTAGGGTGGAGTATGGCTACACCTTC. It codes for CASSSIRVEYGYTF.

J is TRBJ1-1 and V is TRBV7-8; D unclear. Germline V CDR1 and CDR2: SGHVS, FQNEAQ. V gave up 6 bases and J gave up 2 bases, with 10 bases separating them. There are 13 residues in the CDR3. The DNA of the CDR3 is TGTGCCAGCAGTCCTCGTTCCAACACTGAAGCTTTCTTT. This codes for CASSPRSNTEAFF.

This chain connects TRBV5-4 to TRBJ2-1; D could derive from TRBD1 or TRBD2 (5 bases each). This CDR3 is built from 13 residues. Germline CDR1 SGHNT, CDR2 YYREEE (reference sequence). V lost 4 bases to trimming and J lost 9 bases, with 14 bases between them. As DNA, the CDR3 is TGTGCCAGCAGCCCCGTCGTTGGGGGTGAGCAGTTCTTC. Protein sequence: CASSPVVGGEQFF. Supplemented by reference TRBV5-4 and TRBJ2-1, the full variable domain reads ETGVTQSPTHLIKTRGQQVTLRCSSQSGHNTVSWYQQALGQGPQFIFQYYREEENGRGNFPPRFSGLQFPNYSSELNVNALELDDSALYLCASSPVVGGEQFFGPGTRLTVL.

The V gene is TRBV6-6, the J gene TRBJ1-3; D is unresolved. The CDR3 is made up of 13 amino acids. V was trimmed by 2 bases and J by 3 bases, leaving 5 bases between them. From germline, CDR1 is MNHNY and CDR2 SVGAGI (reference sequence). CDR3 in amino acids: CASSYDDGNTIYF. The CDR3, as DNA: TGTGCCAGCAGTTACGACGATGGAAACACCATATATTTT.

V and J are TRBV19 and TRBJ2-5, with a weak D call TRBD2 (6 bases). CDR1 and CDR2 (germline): LNHDA, SQIVND (reference sequence). CDR3 size: 13 residues. Trimming took 5 bases from V and 3 from J, leaving 10 bases between them. In DNA, the CDR3 is TGTGCCAGTAGTTATAGCGGCAAAGAGACCCAGTACTTC. This codes for CASSYSGKETQYF.

J is TRBJ1-5 and V is TRBV4-3, with D possibly matching TRBD1 (5 bases). The CDR3 has 15 amino acids. The V end lost 2 bases, the J end lost 7 bases, and 15 bases lay between the germline ends. Germline V lookup: CDR1 LGHNA, CDR2 YSLEER. The CDR3 DNA reads as TGCGCCAGCAGCCAACGCATGGGGGGAGACCAGCCCCAGCATTTT. It specifies CASSQRMGGDQPQHF.

The chain carries TRBV5-1 and TRBJ1-6; 7 bases are shared with TRBD1. Losses at the gene ends were 0 bases for V and 6 bases for J; bases not matched to a gene: 3. The CDR3 runs to 15 residues. The germline CDR1 and CDR2 sequences are SGHRS and YFSETQ. This CDR3 reads CASSLEAGGNSPLHF. The CDR3 bases are TGCGCCAGCAGCTTGGAGGCAGGGGGTAATTCACCCCTCCACTTT.

V is TRBV6-5 and J is TRBJ1-2, with D unclear. This CDR3 comprises 10 residues. Germline CDR1 MNHEY, CDR2 SVGAGI. V lost 5 bases, J lost 7 bases, and 5 bases lay in between. CDR3 sequence (DNA): TGTGCCAGCAGTAGCCCTGGCTACACCTTC. Amino acids: CASSSPGYTF.